The 15 T cell receptor beta chains in this list originate from one sample, sequenced in a study of vaccination and CD4 T cells after COVID-19. As for treatment: roughly ten-day PBMC culture with coronavirus spike peptide pools or control peptides (ViraFEST assay). No antigens are known for them. The Oncomine TCR Beta short-read assay was what sequenced the DNA obtained from cultured CD4+ T cells. TCRdb ran MiXCR on the PCR reads and lists one entry per CDR3 protein. The sample contains almost 20,000 distinct CDR3 sequences, about 40% of which appear only once. This sample comprised CD4+ T cells from blood, cultured in vitro, obtained before SARS-CoV-2 vaccination. These TCRs come from a human donor who received a COVID-19 vaccine.

The chain recombines TRBV11-2 with TRBJ2-1, with D perhaps given as TRBD1 or TRBD2 (5 bases each). The CDR3 extends over 14 amino acids. V gave up 0 bases and J gave up 8 bases, with 11 bases separating them. Germline CDR1 is SGHAT and CDR2 is FQNNGV. The CDR3, as DNA: TGTGCCAGCAGCTTAGATATTCTGGGGGATGAGCAGTTCTTC. It translates to CASSLDILGDEQFF.

This chain joins TRBV12-5 and TRBJ2-3; D may match TRBD1 or TRBD2 (6 bases each). Germline-derived CDR1 and CDR2 are LGHNT and FRNRAP. The V end was cut by 7 bases, the J end by 1 base, with 24 bases between. The CDR3 consists of 18 residues. CDR3 residues: CASALRLWGAGGTDTQYF. As DNA, the CDR3 is TGTGCTAGTGCCCTGAGGCTATGGGGGGCCGGAGGCACAGATACGCAGTATTTT. Looking up the rest from reference TRBV12-5 and TRBJ2-3 gives the full variable domain: DARVTQTPRHKVTEMGQEVTMRCQPILGHNTVFWYRQTMMQGLELLAYFRNRAPLDDSGMPKDRFSAEMPDATLATLKIQPSEPRDSAVYFCASALRLWGAGGTDTQYFGPGTRLTVL.

V usage is TRBV24-1 and J usage is TRBJ1-1; 7 bases fit TRBD1. This CDR3 has 14 residues. Looked up from germline, CDR1 is KGHDR and CDR2 is SFDVKD. V lost 5 bases and J lost 10; bases outside the gene matches: 12. CDR3 amino acids: CATSATGGGRGAFF. The DNA for the CDR3 is TGTGCCACCAGTGCCACCGGAGGGGGCCGGGGAGCTTTCTTT.

The chain combines TRBV7-9 with TRBJ2-3, with a possible D match to TRBD1 (6 bases). This CDR3 has 13 amino acids. V was shortened by 9 bases and J by 1 base, with 11 bases between the two germline ends. Germline V gene lookup returns CDR1 SEHNR and CDR2 FQNEAQ (reference sequence). In DNA, the CDR3 is TGTGCCAGACAGGGCGATGGCACAGATACGCAGTATTTT. Translation: CARQGDGTDTQYF.

This chain uses TRBV20-1 with TRBJ2-2; 8 nucleotides agree with TRBD1. The length of the CDR3 is 15 residues. Germline CDR1 is DFQATT and CDR2 is SNEGSKA (reference sequence). Trimming cost V 6 bases and J 3 bases; bases outside gene matches: 9. The CDR3 DNA reads TGCAGTGCAGAAACAGGGGGTCTTTACACCGGGGAGCTGTTTTTT. This translates into CSAETGGLYTGELFF.

The rearrangement links TRBV7-8 to TRBJ1-1, with D unresolved. In germline, CDR1 is SGHVS, CDR2 FQNEAQ. This CDR3 has 16 amino acids. V lost 4 bases and J 0 bases, leaving 15 bases between the germline ends. CDR3 coding DNA: TGTGCCAGCAGCTCGACACACGGACTTATGAACACTGAAGCTTTCTTT. Translation: CASSSTHGLMNTEAFF.

This rearrangement joins TRBV7-8 to TRBJ1-2, with no clear D. Germline assignment: CDR1 SGHVS and CDR2 FQNEAQ. The CDR3 extends over 13 amino acids. V was shortened by 1 base and J by 2 bases, with 5 bases between the two germline ends. CDR3 loop: CASSLDGNYGYTF. DNA for the CDR3: TGTGCCAGCAGCTTAGATGGGAACTATGGCTACACCTTC.

The chain has TRBV7-2 and TRBJ1-2; D unclear. Germline-derived CDR1 and CDR2 are SGHTA and FQGNSA. Trimming removed 2 bases at V and 2 bases at J, with 3 bases between. CDR3 length: 12 residues. In DNA, the CDR3 is TGTGCCAGCAGCTTAACCAACTATGGCTACACCTTC. This codes for CASSLTNYGYTF.

V is TRBV20-1 and J is TRBJ2-5, with D hard to call. Germline-derived CDR1 and CDR2 are DFQATT and SNEGSKA (reference sequence). The CDR3 loop spans 11 amino acids. V was pared by 0 bases and J by 5 bases, with 4 bases between. CDR3 sequence: CSARDHETQYF. For the CDR3, the DNA is TGCAGTGCTAGAGATCATGAGACCCAGTACTTC.

This clonotype occurred a few times. The genes are TRBV12-3 or TRBV12-4 and TRBJ1-4; 10 nucleotides agree with TRBD1. This CDR3 spans 14 amino acids. J lost 8 bases, V lost 4 bases, and 4 bases had no gene match. CDR3 nucleotides: TGTGCCAGCAGTTCCGGGACAGGGGTGGAAAAACTGTTTTTT. It is translated as CASSSGTGVEKLFF.

The J gene is TRBJ2-3, the V gene TRBV20-1, with 10 bases fitting TRBD2. Germline values: CDR1 DFQATT, CDR2 SNEGSKA (reference sequence). J lost 11 bases, V lost 1 base, and 12 bases had no gene match. CDR3 size: 15 residues. The CDR3 DNA follows: TGCAGTGCTAGAGTCTGGGTAGCGGGGGGAGGGGAGCAGTATTTT. Translated, it gives CSARVWVAGGGEQYF.

The gene calls are TRBV6-1 and TRBJ1-1; maybe TRBD1 (5 bases). CDR1 is MNHNS and CDR2 is SASEGT in the germline V gene. Trimming pared 6 bases from V and 4 bases from J, leaving 18 bases between. The CDR3 length is 15 residues. In nucleotides, the CDR3 is TGTGCCAGCAGAGGGACGGCCGGCGAACCCACTGAAGCTTTCTTT. Amino acids: CASRGTAGEPTEAFF.

The rearrangement joins TRBV11-3 to TRBJ2-7; 8 bases match TRBD1. The CDR3 covers 15 residues. In germline, CDR1 is SGHNT, CDR2 YENEEA. V shed 4 bases, J shed 6 bases, and the junction held 11 bases outside the gene matches. The CDR3 loop reads CASSSHYQGASEQYF. CDR3 DNA sequence: TGTGCCAGCAGCTCCCACTATCAGGGGGCCAGCGAGCAGTACTTC.

This clonotype was counted between two and nine times. The genes are TRBV7-8 and TRBJ2-7; no reliable D call. The CDR3 loop spans 12 amino acids. Trimming shortened V by 5 bases and J by 8 bases, and 13 bases separated the two germline ends. From germline, CDR1 is SGHVS and CDR2 FQNEAQ. CDR3 residues: CASSAEPTKQYF. As DNA, the CDR3 is TGTGCCAGCAGCGCCGAACCTACGAAGCAGTACTTC.

This clonotype was picked up a small number of times. The rearrangement uses TRBV27 and TRBJ1-6; 7 bases map to TRBD1. The trim removed 3 bases at V and 8 bases at J, leaving 7 bases unmatched. CDR3 length equals 15 residues. Germline CDR1 MNHEY, CDR2 SMNVEV (reference sequence). Here the CDR3 reads CASSFRAGGDSPLHF. As DNA, the CDR3 is TGTGCCAGCAGTTTCCGCGCAGGGGGGGATTCACCCCTCCACTTT.